The 21 T cell receptor beta chains presented below share a single source sample, sequenced in a study of blood T cell repertoires in COVID-19. Generated by immunoSEQ multiplex PCR, the TCRdb table keeps only in-frame clones and is missing some. The table has under 200,000 clones, 76% seen once. The sample was peripheral blood. The receptors derive from a woman older than 75 with acute or convalescent COVID-19.

The chain uses TRBV25-1 and TRBJ1-4, with unresolved D. CDR3 length equals 15 residues. The V end was cut by 3 bases, the J end by 7 bases, with 15 bases between. Looked up from germline, CDR1 is MGHDK and CDR2 is SYGVNS. The CDR3 coding sequence is TGTGCCAGCAGTGACCAGATCCTAGGAGGTGAAAAACTGTTTTTT. Translated: CASSDQILGGEKLFF.

The V call is TRBV7-2, the J call TRBJ1-2; D possibly corresponds to TRBD1 (5 bases). This CDR3 is built from 12 residues. Trimming removed 2 bases from V and 14 bases from J, with 15 bases in between. Looked up from germline, CDR1 is SGHTA and CDR2 is FQGNSA. CDR3 protein: CASSLNIRASTF. DNA of the CDR3: TGTGCCAGCAGCTTAAATATCAGGGCAAGTACCTTC.

V is TRBV2 and J is TRBJ1-1; tentatively, D is TRBD1 (6 bases). V was pared by 7 bases and J by 3 bases, with 15 bases between. Germline CDR1 and CDR2: SNHLY and FYNNEI. The CDR3 consists of 14 residues. CDR3 DNA sequence: TGTGCCAGCACGGAACAGGGAGCAGACACTGAAGCTTTCTTT. Translated, it gives CASTEQGADTEAFF.

The rearrangement joins TRBV6-5 to TRBJ1-5; no clear D gene. CDR1 is MNHEY, CDR2 SVGAGI, per germline. The CDR3 runs 14 residues. With 7 bases removed from V and 9 bases from J, the gap between germline ends came to 19 bases. CDR3: CASNRQVRGWPQHF. Written as DNA, the CDR3 is TGTGCCAGCAACAGACAAGTACGCGGGTGGCCCCAGCATTTT.

This rearrangement joins TRBV5-1 to TRBJ1-1; possibly TRBD1 for D (6 bases). The V end was cut by 4 bases, the J end by 4 bases, with 14 bases between. Germline V gives CDR1 SGHRS, CDR2 YFSETQ. The CDR3 consists of 14 residues. In DNA, the CDR3 is TGCGCCAGCAGCGTAACCCAGGGGCTCACTGAAGCTTTCTTT. Protein sequence: CASSVTQGLTEAFF.

This chain links TRBV14 with TRBJ2-3; D unresolved. Germline-derived CDR1 and CDR2 are SGHDN and FVKESK. CDR3 length: 14 residues. The V end was cut by 4 bases, the J end by 6 bases, with 14 bases between. This CDR3 is CASSLSTLRDTQYF. In DNA form, the CDR3 reads TGTGCCAGCAGCCTTAGCACCTTGAGGGATACGCAGTATTTT.

The genes are TRBV19 and TRBJ1-1; the D gene is possibly TRBD1 (5 bases). Germline assignment: CDR1 LNHDA and CDR2 SQIVND (reference sequence). The CDR3 contains 14 residues. V lost 2 bases and J 5 bases, leaving 12 bases between the germline ends. CDR3 DNA: TGTGCCAGTAGTATAAGACCTGGGGGGACTGAAGCTTTCTTT. This encodes CASSIRPGGTEAFF.

V and J are TRBV15 and TRBJ2-3, with TRBD2 matching over 8 bases. CDR1 and CDR2 from the germline V gene are LNHNV and YYDKDF (reference sequence). Trimming took 5 bases from V and 0 from J; bases not matched to a gene: 1. The CDR3 sequence is 14 residues long. The CDR3 loop reads CATSREGSTDTQYF. In nucleotides, the CDR3 is TGTGCCACCAGCCGGGAGGGAAGCACAGATACGCAGTATTTT. The full variable domain, in which reference TRBV15 and TRBJ2-3 provide the parts outside the CDR3, is DAMVIQNPRYQVTQFGKPVTLSCSQTLNHNVMYWYQQKSSQAPKLLFHYYDKDFNNEADTPDNFQSRRPNTSFCFLDIRSPGLGDTAMYLCATSREGSTDTQYFGPGTRLTVL.

The gene calls are TRBV7-9 and TRBJ1-2, with 8 bases fitting TRBD1. V lost 3 bases and J lost 6; bases outside the gene matches: 6. The CDR3 runs 14 residues. From germline, CDR1 is SEHNR and CDR2 FQNEAQ (reference sequence). The CDR3 loop reads CASSFGATGDGYTF. The CDR3 bases are TGTGCCAGCAGCTTCGGGGCGACAGGGGATGGCTACACCTTC.

The V call is TRBV3-1 (or the pseudogene TRBV3-2), the J call TRBJ1-1; no definite D call. The V end was cut by 0 bases, the J end by 5 bases, with 10 bases between. Germline assignment: CDR1 LGHDT and CDR2 YNNKEL (reference sequence). This CDR3 region has 14 residues. CDR3 coding DNA: TGTGCCAGCAGCCAAGAGCTTTCCGGGACTGAAGCTTTCTTT. This sequence encodes CASSQELSGTEAFF.

The chain links TRBV2 to TRBJ2-6; 7 bases are shared with TRBD2. J gave up 0 bases and V 7 bases, and 3 bases lay outside the gene matches. From germline, CDR1 is SNHLY and CDR2 FYNNEI. This CDR3 has 15 residues. The CDR3 is CASKAGISGANVLTF. As DNA, the CDR3 is TGTGCCAGCAAAGCGGGGATCTCTGGGGCCAACGTCCTGACTTTC.

This clone appeared once. The chain couples TRBV7-3 to TRBJ1-1, with 10 bases that match TRBD1. This CDR3 has 17 amino acids. Germline V gives CDR1 SGHTA, CDR2 FQGTGA. J was trimmed by 4 bases and V by 4 bases; bases with no gene match: 12. The CDR3 DNA reads as TGTGCCAGCAGCTCCTCCGGGACAGGGGTTTTAGGCACTGAAGCTTTCTTT. Translation: CASSSSGTGVLGTEAFF.

The V gene is TRBV2, the J gene TRBJ1-1; 10 bases fit TRBD1. The CDR3 runs 14 residues. Trimming cost V 8 bases and J 3 bases; bases outside gene matches: 6. Germline CDR1 is SNHLY and CDR2 is FYNNEI. The CDR3 is CASGTGDQYTEAFF. CDR3 coding DNA: TGTGCCAGCGGGACAGGGGATCAGTACACTGAAGCTTTCTTT.

This chain uses TRBV30 with TRBJ2-3; D may be TRBD1 (5 bases). Trimming shortened V by 4 bases and J by 1 base, and 9 bases separated the two germline ends. Germline V gene sequence: CDR1 GTSNPN, CDR2 SVGIG (reference sequence). The CDR3 has 13 residues. The CDR3, as DNA: TGTGCCTGGACCAGGGCTGGCACAGATACGCAGTATTTT. Its protein product is CAWTRAGTDTQYF.

The chain couples TRBV6-5 to TRBJ1-1; D gene unclear. Germline V gene lookup returns CDR1 MNHEY and CDR2 SVGAGI. The CDR3 is 15 amino acids. V lost 2 bases and J lost 4, with 14 bases in between. The CDR3 region is CASSYGRGGFTEAFF. The DNA of the CDR3 is TGTGCCAGCAGTTACGGTCGGGGAGGCTTCACTGAAGCTTTCTTT.

The chain combines TRBV6-5 with TRBJ2-1; 9 nucleotides match TRBD2. The CDR3 consists of 15 residues. Germline CDR1 and CDR2: MNHEY and SVGAGI. The V gene end was trimmed by 7 bases and the J gene end by 4 bases; junction bases not matched to a gene: 8. The DNA of the CDR3 is TGTGCCAGCACATCCCGACTAGCGGTATACAATGAGCAGTTCTTC. As protein: CASTSRLAVYNEQFF.

This chain joins TRBV10-1 and TRBJ1-1, with 11 bases identical to TRBD1. The CDR3 spans 16 residues. Germline loops: CDR1 WNHNN, CDR2 SYGVQD (reference sequence). The V segment lost 3 bases and the J segment 7 bases; nucleotides outside the gene matches: 10. CDR3 in amino acids: CASSDGTDRGLGEAFF. DNA of the CDR3: TGCGCCAGCAGTGATGGGACGGACAGGGGGCTAGGTGAAGCTTTCTTT.

The chain recombines TRBV6-5 with TRBJ2-4; 9 nucleotides line up with TRBD1. This CDR3 comprises 14 residues. Trimming took 7 bases from V and 8 from J; bases not matched to a gene: 9. Germline CDR1 and CDR2: MNHEY and SVGAGI. CDR3 nucleotide sequence: TGTGCCAGCAACTCACAGGGGGCAGGGGACATTCAGTACTTC. It yields the protein CASNSQGAGDIQYF.

There are a few counts of this clone. Other DNA sequences within the sample encode an identical CDR3. The rearrangement links TRBV18 to TRBJ2-7, with 7 nucleotides matching TRBD1. Losses at the gene ends were 3 bases for V and 4 bases for J; bases not matched to a gene: 0. CDR1 and CDR2 from the germline V gene are KGHSH and LQKENI. The length of the CDR3 is 12 residues. Here the CDR3 reads CASSPTGYEQYF. DNA for the CDR3: TGTGCCAGCTCACCGACAGGGTACGAGCAGTACTTC.

This rearrangement joins TRBV21-1 to TRBJ1-6. TRBV21-1 is labeled a pseudogene. This CDR3 is 16 amino acids long. CDR3 DNA: TGTGCCAGCAGCAAACAGTCAGGAGGGGTCCGTTCACCCCTCCACTTT. The encoded protein is CASSKQSGGVRSPLHF.

The chain carries TRBV7-6 and TRBJ1-1, with a possible D match to TRBD1 (6 bases). V was shortened by 5 bases and J by 4 bases, with 20 bases between the two germline ends. The CDR3 is 16 residues long. Germline V gene data show CDR1 as SGHVS and CDR2 as FNYEAQ. The CDR3 reads CASSPEQGMTSTEAFF. The CDR3 DNA is TGTGCCAGCAGCCCCGAGCAGGGGATGACCAGCACTGAAGCTTTCTTT.